The present TCR beta chain was sequenced within a study of T cells after somatic rescue of genetic block. Profiling relied on immunoSEQ multiplex PCR, and the TCRdb table lists in-frame clones only, not all of them. The sample contains about 7,400 clones, about 80% of which appear only once. The source is a boy younger than 18. The sequenced material came from peripheral blood mononuclear cells (PBMCs).

The CDR3 coding sequence is TGCGCCAGCAGCCACCGCGCCGCACCGGCCGGGAGTGCGAATGAGCAGTTCTTC. Its translation: CASSHRAAPAGSANEQFF. This sequence joins TRBV4-1 and TRBJ2-1, with D possibly matching TRBD2 (6 bases). This CDR3 comprises 18 residues. Germline V lookup: CDR1 MGHRA, CDR2 YSYEKL. V lost 3 bases to trimming and J lost 7 bases, with 25 bases between them.